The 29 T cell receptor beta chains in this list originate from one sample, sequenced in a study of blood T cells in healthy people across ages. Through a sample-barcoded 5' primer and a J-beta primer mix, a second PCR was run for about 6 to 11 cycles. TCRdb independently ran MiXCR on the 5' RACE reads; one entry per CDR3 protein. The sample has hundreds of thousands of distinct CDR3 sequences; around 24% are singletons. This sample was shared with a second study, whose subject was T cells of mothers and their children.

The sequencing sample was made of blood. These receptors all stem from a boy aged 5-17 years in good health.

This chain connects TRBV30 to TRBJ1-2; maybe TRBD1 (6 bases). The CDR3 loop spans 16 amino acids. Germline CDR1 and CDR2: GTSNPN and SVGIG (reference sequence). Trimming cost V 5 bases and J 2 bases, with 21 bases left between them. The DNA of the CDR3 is TGTGCCTGGTTGCCAATTCGGGGGCTGGGAAACTATGGCTACACCTTC. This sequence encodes CAWLPIRGLGNYGYTF.

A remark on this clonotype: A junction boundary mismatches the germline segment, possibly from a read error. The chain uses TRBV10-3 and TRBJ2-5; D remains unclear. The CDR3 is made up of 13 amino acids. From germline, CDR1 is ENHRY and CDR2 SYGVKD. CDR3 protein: CAISSLSREAQYF. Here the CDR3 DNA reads TGTGCCATCAGTAGCCTAAGCCGAGAGGCCCAGTACTTC.

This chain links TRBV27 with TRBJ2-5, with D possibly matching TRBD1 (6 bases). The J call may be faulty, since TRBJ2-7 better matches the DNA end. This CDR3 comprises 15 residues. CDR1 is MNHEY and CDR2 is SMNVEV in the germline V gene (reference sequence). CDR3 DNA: TGTGCCAGCAGTCTCTCGCCGACAGGTGTAAACGAGCAGTACTTC. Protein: CASSLSPTGVNEQYF.

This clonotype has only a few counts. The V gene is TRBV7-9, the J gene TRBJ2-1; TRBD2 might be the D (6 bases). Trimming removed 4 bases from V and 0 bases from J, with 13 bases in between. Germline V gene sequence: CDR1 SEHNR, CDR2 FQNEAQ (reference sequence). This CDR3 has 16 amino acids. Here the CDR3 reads CASSSPRDFSYNEQFF. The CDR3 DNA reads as TGTGCCAGCAGCTCGCCCCGGGACTTCTCCTACAATGAGCAGTTCTTC.

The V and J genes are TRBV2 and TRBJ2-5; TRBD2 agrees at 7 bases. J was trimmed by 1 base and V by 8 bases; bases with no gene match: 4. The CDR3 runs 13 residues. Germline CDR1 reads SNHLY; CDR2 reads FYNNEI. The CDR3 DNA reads TGTGCCAGCCACTGGGGGGGCCAAGAGACCCAGTACTTC. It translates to CASHWGGQETQYF. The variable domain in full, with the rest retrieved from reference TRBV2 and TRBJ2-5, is EPEVTQTPSHQVTQMGQEVILRCVPISNHLYFYWYRQILGQKVEFLVSFYNNEISEKSEIFDDQFSVERPDGSNFTLKIRSTKLEDSAMYFCASHWGGQETQYFGPGTRLLVL.

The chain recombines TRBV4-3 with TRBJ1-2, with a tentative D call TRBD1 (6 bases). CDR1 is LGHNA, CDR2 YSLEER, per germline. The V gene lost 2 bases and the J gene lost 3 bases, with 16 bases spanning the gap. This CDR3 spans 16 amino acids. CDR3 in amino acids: CASSQNPTGDHYGYTF. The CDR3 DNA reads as TGCGCCAGCAGCCAAAACCCGACAGGAGATCACTATGGCTACACCTTC.

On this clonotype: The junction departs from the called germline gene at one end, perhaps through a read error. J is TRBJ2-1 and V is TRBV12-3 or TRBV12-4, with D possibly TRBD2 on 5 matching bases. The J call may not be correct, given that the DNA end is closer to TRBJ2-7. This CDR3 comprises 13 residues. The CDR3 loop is CASSVASSYEQYF. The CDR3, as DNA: TGTGCCAGCAGTGTAGCGAGCTCCTACGAGCAGTACTTC.

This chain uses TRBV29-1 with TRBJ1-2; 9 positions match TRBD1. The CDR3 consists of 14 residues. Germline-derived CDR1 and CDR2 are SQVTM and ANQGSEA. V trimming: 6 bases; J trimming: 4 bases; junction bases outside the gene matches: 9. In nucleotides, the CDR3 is TGCAGCGTGATGGCCCCGGGACAGGGCTATGGCTACACCTTC. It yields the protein CSVMAPGQGYGYTF.

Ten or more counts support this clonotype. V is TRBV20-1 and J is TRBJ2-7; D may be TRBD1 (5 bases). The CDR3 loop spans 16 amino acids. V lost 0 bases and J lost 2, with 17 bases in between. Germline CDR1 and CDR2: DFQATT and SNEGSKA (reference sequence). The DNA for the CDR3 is TGCAGTGCTAGAGATCTCAGGGCTCGGTCTGCCTACGAGCAGTACTTC. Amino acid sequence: CSARDLRARSAYEQYF.

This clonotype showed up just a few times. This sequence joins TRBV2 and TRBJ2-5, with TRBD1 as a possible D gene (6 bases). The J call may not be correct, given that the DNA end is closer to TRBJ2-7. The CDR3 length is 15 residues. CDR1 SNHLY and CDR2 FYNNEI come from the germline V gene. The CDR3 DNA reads TGTGCCAGCAGTTCCCGGGACATACTAACTTACGAGCAGTACTTC. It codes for CASSSRDILTYEQYF.

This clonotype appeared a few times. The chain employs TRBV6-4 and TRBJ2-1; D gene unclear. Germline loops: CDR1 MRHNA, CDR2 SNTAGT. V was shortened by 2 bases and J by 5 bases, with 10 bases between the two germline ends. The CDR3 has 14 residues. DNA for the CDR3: TGTGCCAGCAGTGACCGTTATGGGAACAATGAGCAGTTCTTC. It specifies CASSDRYGNNEQFF.

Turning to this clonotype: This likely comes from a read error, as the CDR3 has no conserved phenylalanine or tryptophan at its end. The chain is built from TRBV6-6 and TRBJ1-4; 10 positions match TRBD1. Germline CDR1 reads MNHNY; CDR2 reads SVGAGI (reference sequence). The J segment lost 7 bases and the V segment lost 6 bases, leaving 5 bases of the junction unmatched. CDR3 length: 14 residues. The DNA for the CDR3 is TGTGCCAGCAGCCGACAGGGGGCCGGTGAAAAACTGTTTCTT. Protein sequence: CASSRQGAGEKLFL.

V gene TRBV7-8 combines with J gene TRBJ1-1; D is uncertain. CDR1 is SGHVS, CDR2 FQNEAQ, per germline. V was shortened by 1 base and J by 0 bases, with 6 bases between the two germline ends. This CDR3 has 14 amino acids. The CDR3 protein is CASSLVWVNTEAFF. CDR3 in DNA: TGTGCCAGCAGCTTAGTATGGGTGAACACTGAAGCTTTCTTT.

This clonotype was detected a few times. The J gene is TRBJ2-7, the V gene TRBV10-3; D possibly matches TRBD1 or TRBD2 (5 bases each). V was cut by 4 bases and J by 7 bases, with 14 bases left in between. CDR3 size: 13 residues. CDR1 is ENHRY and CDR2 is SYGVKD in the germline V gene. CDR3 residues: CAISGGTAREQYF. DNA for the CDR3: TGTGCCATCAGTGGGGGGACGGCCCGGGAGCAGTACTTC.

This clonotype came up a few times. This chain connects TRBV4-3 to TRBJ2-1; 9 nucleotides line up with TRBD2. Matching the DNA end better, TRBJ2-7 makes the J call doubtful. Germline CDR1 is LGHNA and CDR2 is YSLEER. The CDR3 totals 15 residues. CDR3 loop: CASSQSGGNTYEQYF. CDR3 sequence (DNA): TGCGCCAGCAGCCAAAGCGGGGGGAACACCTACGAGCAGTACTTC.

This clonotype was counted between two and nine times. This chain's CDR3 is CASSPSTGYEQYF. As DNA, the CDR3 is TGTGCCAGCAGTCCGTCGACAGGCTACGAGCAGTACTTC. The chain combines TRBV12-3 or TRBV12-4 with TRBJ2-7; D perhaps matches TRBD1 (6 bases). CDR3 length: 13 amino acids. V lost 5 bases and J 3 bases, leaving 11 bases between the germline ends.

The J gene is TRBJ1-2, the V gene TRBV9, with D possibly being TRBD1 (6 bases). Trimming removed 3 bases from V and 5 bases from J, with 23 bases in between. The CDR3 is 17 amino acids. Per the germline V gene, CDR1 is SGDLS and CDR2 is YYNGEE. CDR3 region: CASSASTTKRGEYGYTF. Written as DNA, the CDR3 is TGTGCCAGCAGCGCATCAACCACCAAAAGGGGGGAGTATGGCTACACCTTC. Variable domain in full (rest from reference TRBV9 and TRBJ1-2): DSGVTQTPKHLITATGQRVTLRCSPRSGDLSVYWYQQSLDQGLQFLIQYYNGEERAKGNILERFSAQQFPDLHSELNLSSLELGDSALYFCASSASTTKRGEYGYTFGSGTRLTVV.

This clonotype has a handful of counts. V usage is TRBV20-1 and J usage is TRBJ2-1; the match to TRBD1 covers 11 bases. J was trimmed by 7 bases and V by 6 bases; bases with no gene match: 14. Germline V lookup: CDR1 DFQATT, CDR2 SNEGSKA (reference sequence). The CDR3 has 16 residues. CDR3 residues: CSAHDPGQGVGNEQFF. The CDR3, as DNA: TGCAGTGCCCACGACCCGGGACAGGGGGTTGGTAATGAGCAGTTCTTC.

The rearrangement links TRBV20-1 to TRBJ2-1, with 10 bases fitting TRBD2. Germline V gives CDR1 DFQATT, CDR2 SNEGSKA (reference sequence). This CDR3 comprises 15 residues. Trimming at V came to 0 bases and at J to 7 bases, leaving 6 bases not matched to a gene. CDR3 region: CSARDSSGSLNEQFF. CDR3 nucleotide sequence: TGCAGTGCTAGAGATTCTAGCGGGAGCCTTAATGAGCAGTTCTTC.

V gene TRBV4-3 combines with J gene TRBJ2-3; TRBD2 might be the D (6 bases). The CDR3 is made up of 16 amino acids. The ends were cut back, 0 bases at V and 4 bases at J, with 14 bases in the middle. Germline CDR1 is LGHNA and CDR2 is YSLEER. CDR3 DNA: TGCGCCAGCAGCCAAGAAGGGGACGGAGGGGCAGATACGCAGTATTTT. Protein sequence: CASSQEGDGGADTQYF.

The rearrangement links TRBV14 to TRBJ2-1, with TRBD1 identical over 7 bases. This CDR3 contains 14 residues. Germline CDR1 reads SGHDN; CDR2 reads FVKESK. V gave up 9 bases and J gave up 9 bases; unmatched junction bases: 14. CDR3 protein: CASSILPRGSEQFF. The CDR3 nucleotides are TGTGCCAGTTCAATACTCCCCAGGGGGAGTGAGCAGTTCTTC.

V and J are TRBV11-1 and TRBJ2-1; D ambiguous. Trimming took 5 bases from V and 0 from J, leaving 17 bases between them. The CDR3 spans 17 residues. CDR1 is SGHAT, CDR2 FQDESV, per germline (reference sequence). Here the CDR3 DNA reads TGTGCCAGCAGCCCCCCCTGGGGATTCCCCTCCTACAATGAGCAGTTCTTC. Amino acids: CASSPPWGFPSYNEQFF.

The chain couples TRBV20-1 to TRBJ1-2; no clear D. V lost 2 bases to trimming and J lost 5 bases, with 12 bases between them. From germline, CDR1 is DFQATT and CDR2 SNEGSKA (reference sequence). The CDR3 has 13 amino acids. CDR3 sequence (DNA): TGCAGTGCTAGACCCCCGGCCCAGTATGGCTACACCTTC. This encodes CSARPPAQYGYTF.

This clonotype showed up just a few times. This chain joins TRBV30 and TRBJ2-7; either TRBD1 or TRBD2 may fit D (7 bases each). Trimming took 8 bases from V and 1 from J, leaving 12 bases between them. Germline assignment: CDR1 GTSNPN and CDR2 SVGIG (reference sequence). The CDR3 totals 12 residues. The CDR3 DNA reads TGTGCCGGGCAGGGGGGGTCCTACGAGCAGTACTTC. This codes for CAGQGGSYEQYF.

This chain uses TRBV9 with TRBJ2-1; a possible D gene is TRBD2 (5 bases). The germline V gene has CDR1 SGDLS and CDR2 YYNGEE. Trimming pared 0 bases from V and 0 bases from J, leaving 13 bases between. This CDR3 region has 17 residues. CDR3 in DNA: TGTGCCAGCAGCGTAGCTAGGGTTACTAGCTCCTACAATGAGCAGTTCTTC. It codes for CASSVARVTSSYNEQFF.

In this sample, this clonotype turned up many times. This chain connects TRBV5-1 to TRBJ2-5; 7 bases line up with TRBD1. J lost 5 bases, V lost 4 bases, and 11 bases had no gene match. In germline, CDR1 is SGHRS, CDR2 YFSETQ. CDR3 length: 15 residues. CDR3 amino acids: CASSPADRRGETQYF. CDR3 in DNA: TGCGCCAGCAGCCCGGCGGACAGGCGTGGGGAGACCCAGTACTTC.

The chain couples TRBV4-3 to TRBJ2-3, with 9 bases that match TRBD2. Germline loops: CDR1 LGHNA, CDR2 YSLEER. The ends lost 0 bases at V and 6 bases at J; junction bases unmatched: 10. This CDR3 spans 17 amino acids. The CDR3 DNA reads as TGCGCCAGCAGCCAAGACCCAGCGGGGGGTATTGGTGATACGCAGTATTTT. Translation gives CASSQDPAGGIGDTQYF.

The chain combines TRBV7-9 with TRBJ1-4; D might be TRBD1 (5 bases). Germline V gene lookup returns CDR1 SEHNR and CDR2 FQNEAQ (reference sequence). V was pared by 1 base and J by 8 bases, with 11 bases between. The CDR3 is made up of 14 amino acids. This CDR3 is CASSLGGTSEKLFF. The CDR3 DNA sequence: TGTGCCAGCAGCTTAGGTGGGACGAGCGAAAAACTGTTTTTT. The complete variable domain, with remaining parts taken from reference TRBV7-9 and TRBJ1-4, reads DTGVSQNPRHKITKRGQNVTFRCDPISEHNRLYWYRQTLGQGPEFLTYFQNEAQLEKSRLLSDRFSAERPKGSFSTLEIQRTEQGDSAMYLCASSLGGTSEKLFFGSGTQLSVL.

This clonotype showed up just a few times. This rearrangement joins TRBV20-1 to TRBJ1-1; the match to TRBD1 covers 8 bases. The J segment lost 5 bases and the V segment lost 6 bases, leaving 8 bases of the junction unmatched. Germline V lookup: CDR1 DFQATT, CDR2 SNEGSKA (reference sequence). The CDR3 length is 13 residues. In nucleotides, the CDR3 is TGCAGTGCGCACACAGGGGGAAGGACTGAAGCTTTCTTT. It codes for CSAHTGGRTEAFF.